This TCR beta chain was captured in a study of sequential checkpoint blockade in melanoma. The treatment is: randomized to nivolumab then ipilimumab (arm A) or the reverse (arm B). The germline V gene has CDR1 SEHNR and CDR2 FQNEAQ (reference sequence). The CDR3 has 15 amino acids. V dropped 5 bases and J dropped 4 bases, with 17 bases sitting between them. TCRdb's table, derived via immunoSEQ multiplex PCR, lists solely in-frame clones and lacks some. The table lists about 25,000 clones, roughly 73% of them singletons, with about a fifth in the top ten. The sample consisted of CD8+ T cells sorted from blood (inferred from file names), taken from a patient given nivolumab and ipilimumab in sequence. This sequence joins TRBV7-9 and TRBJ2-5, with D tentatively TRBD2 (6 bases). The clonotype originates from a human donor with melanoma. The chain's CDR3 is CASSPWSGEGETQYF. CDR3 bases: TGTGCCAGCAGCCCCTGGTCGGGGGAAGGAGAGACCCAGTACTTC.